The clone carrying this T cell receptor (beta chain) was picked up a small number of times. This entry belongs to a study of shared clonotypes between healthy human individuals. V lost 1 base and J lost 4; bases outside the gene matches: 3. CDR3 length: 14 residues. The germline gives CDR1 MDHEN, CDR2 SYDVKM. Some clones are missing from TCRdb's copy, which holds only in-frame ones; the method was immunoSEQ multiplex PCR. The sample contains approximately 2,200,000 clones, under 95% of which appear only once. Naive CD8 populations comprised CD45RO-negative cells positively selected for CCR7, excluding terminally differentiated effector memory CD45RA+ cells.

The V gene is TRBV28, the J gene TRBJ1-2, with TRBD1 identical over 7 bases. Sequencing input: naive CD8+ T cells from PBMCs. The sequence came from a man younger than 35 in good health. Some clones in this sample may be carry-over from other donors' samples. CDR3 coding DNA: TGTGCCAGCAGTTTATACGGACAGGCCTATGGCTACACCTTC. Its translation is CASSLYGQAYGYTF.